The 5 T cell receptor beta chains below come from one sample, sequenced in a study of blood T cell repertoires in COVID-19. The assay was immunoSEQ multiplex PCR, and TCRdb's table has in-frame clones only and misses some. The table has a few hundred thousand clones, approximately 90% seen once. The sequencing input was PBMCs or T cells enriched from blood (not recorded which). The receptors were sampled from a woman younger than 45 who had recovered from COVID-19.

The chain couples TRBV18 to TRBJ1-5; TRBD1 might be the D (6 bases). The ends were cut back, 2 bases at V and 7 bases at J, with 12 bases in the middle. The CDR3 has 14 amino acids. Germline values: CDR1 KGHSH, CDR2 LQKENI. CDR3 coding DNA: TGTGCCAGCTCACCAGAGGGGGGGCGACAGCCCCAGCATTTT. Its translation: CASSPEGGRQPQHF.

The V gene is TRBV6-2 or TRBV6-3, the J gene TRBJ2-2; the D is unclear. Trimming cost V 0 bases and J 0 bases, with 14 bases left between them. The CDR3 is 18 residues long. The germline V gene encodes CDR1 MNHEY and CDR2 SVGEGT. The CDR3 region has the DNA TGTGCCAGCAGTTACTCGATCAGTCACAGCCCGAACACCGGGGAGCTGTTTTTT. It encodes CASSYSISHSPNTGELFF.

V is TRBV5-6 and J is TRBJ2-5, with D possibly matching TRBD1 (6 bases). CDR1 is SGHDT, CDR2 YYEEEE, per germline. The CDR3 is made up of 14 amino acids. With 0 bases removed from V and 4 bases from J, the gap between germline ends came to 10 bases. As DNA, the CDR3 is TGTGCCAGCAGCTTGGAACAGGGATTAGAGACCCAGTACTTC. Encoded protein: CASSLEQGLETQYF. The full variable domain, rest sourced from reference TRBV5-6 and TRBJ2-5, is DAGVTQSPTHLIKTRGQQVTLRCSPKSGHDTVSWYQQALGQGPQFIFQYYEEEERQRGNFPDRFSGHQFPNYSSELNVNALLLGDSALYLCASSLEQGLETQYFGPGTRLLVL.

The CDR3 protein is CASSLERQGHQPQHF. The CDR3 region has the DNA TGTGCCAGCAGCTTAGAAAGACAGGGCCATCAGCCCCAGCATTTT. The rearrangement joins TRBV7-2 to TRBJ1-5, with 7 bases identical to TRBD1. V dropped 1 base and J dropped 5; count of bases not matched to a gene: 5. The CDR3 is 15 amino acids. Germline CDR1 reads SGHTA; CDR2 reads FQGNSA.

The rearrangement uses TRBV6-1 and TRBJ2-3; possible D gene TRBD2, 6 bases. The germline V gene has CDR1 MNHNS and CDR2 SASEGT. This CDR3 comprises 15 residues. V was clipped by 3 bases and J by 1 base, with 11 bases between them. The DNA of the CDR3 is TGTGCCAGCAGTGATAGCGGCGGGGGCACAGATACGCAGTATTTT. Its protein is CASSDSGGGTDTQYF.